The following is a TCR beta chain sequence with its context. Antigen unknown. Sequenced by immunoSEQ multiplex PCR; TCRdb stores in-frame clones only, minus some. The sample shows some 90,000 clones, about 89% of them seen only once. The source of the sample is a study of OX40 agonist ivuxolimab in advanced cancers. General study points: Clones of CD4+ and CD8+ blood T cells grew by week 6 at doses of 0.1 to 3.0 mg/kg. Low levels of normalized T-cell clonal expansion also appeared in some nonresponders.

The V gene lost 5 bases and the J gene lost 5 bases, with 6 bases spanning the gap. This CDR3 is built from 11 residues. Germline V lookup: CDR1 PRHDT, CDR2 FYEKMQ (reference sequence). The chain is built from TRBV13 and TRBJ2-5; tentative D call: TRBD2 (5 bases). The sample here was CD4+ or CD8+ T cells sorted from blood, taken in a trial of the OX40 agonist ivuxolimab. The TCR was taken from an adult with an advanced solid tumor such as melanoma, head and neck, liver or kidney cancer. The CDR3: CASSPGETQYF. CDR3 sequence (DNA): TGTGCCAGCAGCCCGGGGGAGACCCAGTACTTC.